Each of the 11 T cell receptor beta chains below was sequenced from the same sample in a study of CXCR3-negative and CXCR3-positive naive CD8 T cells. Broader study findings: More hydrophobic TRB CDR3s occurred in CXCR3-positive than in CXCR3-negative naive cells.

These receptors have no known antigen. UMI-tagged TRB cDNA libraries were built via 5' RACE. TCRdb reanalyzed the 5' RACE reads, giving one entry per CDR3 protein sequence and no DNA. The sample table includes roughly 120,000 distinct CDR3 sequences. Sequencing was performed on naive CXCR3+ CD8+ T cells from blood. Subset noted: CD45RO-CCR7+CD27+CD95- naive CD8+ T cells expressing CXCR3 (TNR3+). These receptors all come from a human donor in good health. Some clones in this sample may be carry-over from other donors' samples.

The rearrangement joins TRBV13 to TRBJ2-4; TCRdb returns TRBD1, unconfirmable since there is no DNA. CDR1 is PRHDT, CDR2 FYEKMQ, per germline (reference sequence). This CDR3 region has 15 residues. Here the CDR3 reads CASSLDRERDSIQYF.

The chain carries TRBV7-2 and TRBJ2-3; TCRdb gives TRBD2 as the D gene, but with no DNA this cannot be confirmed. From germline, CDR1 is SGHTA and CDR2 FQGNSA. The CDR3 loop spans 16 amino acids. The CDR3 loop is CASSILLAGATDTQYF.

The V and J genes are TRBV14 and TRBJ2-7; the D call of TRBD1 rests on TCRdb alone, since no DNA is present to check it. Per germline, CDR1 SGHDN and CDR2 FVKESK. The CDR3 loop spans 12 amino acids. CDR3 loop: CASSGGLNEQYF.

The CDR3 protein is CATSDELAGISSYNEQFF. V is TRBV24-1 and J is TRBJ2-1; TCRdb's D call, TRBD2, is unchecked because there is no DNA. This CDR3 is built from 18 residues. Germline CDR1 reads KGHDR; CDR2 reads SFDVKD.

This chain connects TRBV7-9 to TRBJ2-3. Germline CDR1 and CDR2: SEHNR and FQNEAQ (reference sequence). The CDR3 is 13 residues long. CDR3 amino acids: CASSPVGTDTQYF.

This chain joins TRBV5-6 and TRBJ1-5; TCRdb lists TRBD1, though no DNA is available to test this call. This CDR3 is 14 amino acids long. Germline CDR1 SGHDT, CDR2 YYEEEE. This CDR3 reads CASSLGQGDQPQHF.

This sequence joins TRBV7-6 and TRBJ1-5. This CDR3 is built from 14 residues. Germline lookup yields CDR1 SGHVS and CDR2 FNYEAQ. CDR3 loop: CASSLAAGRQPQHF. The whole variable domain, filled in from reference TRBV7-6 and TRBJ1-5, reads GAGVSQSPRYKVTKRGQDVALRCDPISGHVSLYWYRQALGQGPEFLTYFNYEAQQDKSGLPNDRFSAERPEGSISTLTIQRTEQRDSAMYRCASSLAAGRQPQHFGDGTRLSIL.

The CDR3 here is CASSLSTPGADTQYF. The chain links TRBV6-6 to TRBJ2-3; TCRdb's assignment of TRBD1 cannot be checked, as there is no DNA. Germline V CDR1 and CDR2: MNHNY, SVGAGI (reference sequence). The CDR3 extends over 15 amino acids.

The rearrangement links TRBV5-1 to TRBJ2-7; the TCRdb D gene call, TRBD1, has no DNA to confirm it. Germline CDR1 and CDR2: SGHRS and YFSETQ. The CDR3 loop spans 15 amino acids. The CDR3 reads CASSLGDSGQDEQYF.

J is TRBJ1-1 and V is TRBV5-1; TCRdb picks TRBD1, but there is no DNA to check that call. CDR3 length equals 15 residues. The V gene's germline CDR1 is SGHRS and CDR2 YFSETQ. The chain's CDR3 is CASSLAGGTGTEAFF.

The gene calls are TRBV29-1 and TRBJ1-2. The CDR3 sequence is 11 residues long. Germline V lookup: CDR1 SQVTM, CDR2 ANQGSEA. This CDR3 is CSVETNYGYTF.